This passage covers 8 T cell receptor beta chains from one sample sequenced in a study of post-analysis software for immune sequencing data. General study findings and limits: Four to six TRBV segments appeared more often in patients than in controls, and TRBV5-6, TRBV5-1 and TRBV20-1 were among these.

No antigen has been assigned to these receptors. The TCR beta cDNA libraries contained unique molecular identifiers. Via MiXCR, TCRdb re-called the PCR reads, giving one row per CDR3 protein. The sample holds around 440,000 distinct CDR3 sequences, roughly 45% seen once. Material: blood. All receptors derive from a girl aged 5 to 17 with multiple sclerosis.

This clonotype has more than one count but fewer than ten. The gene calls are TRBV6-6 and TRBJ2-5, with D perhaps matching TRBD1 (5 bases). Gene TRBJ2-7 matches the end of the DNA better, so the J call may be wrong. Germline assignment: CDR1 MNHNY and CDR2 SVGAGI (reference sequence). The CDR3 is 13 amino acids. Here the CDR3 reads CASTWAGNYEQYF. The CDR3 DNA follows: TGTGCCAGCACCTGGGCAGGGAACTACGAGCAGTACTTC.

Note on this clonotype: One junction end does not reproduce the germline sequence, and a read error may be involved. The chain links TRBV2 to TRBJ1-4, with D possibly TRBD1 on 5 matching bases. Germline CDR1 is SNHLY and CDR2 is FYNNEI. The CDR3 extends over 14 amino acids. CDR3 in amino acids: CASNRDATNEKRFF. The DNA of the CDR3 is TGTGCCAGCAACCGGGACGCTACTAATGAAAAACGGTTTTTT.

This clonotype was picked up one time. The CDR3: CSAATGVETQYF. In DNA form, the CDR3 reads TGCAGTGCCGCGACTGGGGTAGAGACCCAGTACTTC. The chain uses TRBV20-1 and TRBJ2-5; D gene unclear. The CDR3 runs 12 residues. V lost 6 bases and J 4 bases, leaving 12 bases between the germline ends. The V gene's germline CDR1 is DFQATT and CDR2 SNEGSKA (reference sequence).

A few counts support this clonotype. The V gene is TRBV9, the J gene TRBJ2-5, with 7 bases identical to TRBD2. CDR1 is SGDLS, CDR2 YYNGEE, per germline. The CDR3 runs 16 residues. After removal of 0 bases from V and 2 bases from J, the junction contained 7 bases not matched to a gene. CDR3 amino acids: CASSVGPAGTQETQYF. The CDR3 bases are TGTGCCAGCAGCGTAGGCCCAGCGGGGACTCAAGAGACCCAGTACTTC.

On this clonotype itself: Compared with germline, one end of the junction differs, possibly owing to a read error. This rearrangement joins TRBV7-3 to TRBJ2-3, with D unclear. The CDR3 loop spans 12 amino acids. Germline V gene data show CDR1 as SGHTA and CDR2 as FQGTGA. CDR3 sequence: CASSKTQDAQYF. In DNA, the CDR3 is TGTGCCAGCAGCAAGACCCAAGATGCGCAGTATTTT.

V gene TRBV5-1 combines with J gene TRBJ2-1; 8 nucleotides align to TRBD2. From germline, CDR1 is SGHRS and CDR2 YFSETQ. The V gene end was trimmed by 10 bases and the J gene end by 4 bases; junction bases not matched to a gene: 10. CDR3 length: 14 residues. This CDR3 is CAGFSSGLYNEQFF. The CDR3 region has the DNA TGCGCCGGGTTTTCTAGCGGGCTTTACAATGAGCAGTTCTTC. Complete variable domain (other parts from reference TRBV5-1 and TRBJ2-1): KAGVTQTPRYLIKTRGQQVTLSCSPISGHRSVSWYQQTPGQGLQFLFEYFSETQRNKGNFPGRFSGRQFSNSRSEMNVSTLELGDSALYLCAGFSSGLYNEQFFGPGTRLTVL.

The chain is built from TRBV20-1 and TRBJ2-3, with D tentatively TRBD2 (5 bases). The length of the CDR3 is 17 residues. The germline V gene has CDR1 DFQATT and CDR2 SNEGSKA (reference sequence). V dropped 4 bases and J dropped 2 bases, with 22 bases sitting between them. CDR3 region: CSAKTPLLGPPTDTQYF. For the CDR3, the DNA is TGCAGTGCTAAGACCCCACTACTAGGTCCCCCCACAGATACGCAGTATTTT.

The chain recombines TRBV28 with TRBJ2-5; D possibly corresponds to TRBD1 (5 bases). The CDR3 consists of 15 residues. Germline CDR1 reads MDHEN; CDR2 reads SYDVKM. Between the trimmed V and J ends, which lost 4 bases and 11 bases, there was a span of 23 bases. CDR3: CASSSLTDTVPEQYF. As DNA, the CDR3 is TGTGCCAGCAGTTCACTGACGGACACGGTGCCTGAGCAGTACTTC.